Presented here are 28 T cell receptor beta chains from one specimen sequenced in a study of T cell responses to AZD1222 COVID-19 vaccine. Measured with immunoSEQ multiplex PCR; TCRdb has only the in-frame clones, and not every one. In the table there are around 150,000 clones, 75% to 95% of which are singletons. Sequences were derived from peripheral blood, sampled 28 days after the second AZD1222 dose. The receptors originated from an adult who received the AZD1222 COVID-19 vaccine.

The chain couples TRBV20-1 to TRBJ1-2; unclear D gene. Looked up from germline, CDR1 is DFQATT and CDR2 is SNEGSKA (reference sequence). The CDR3 runs 16 residues. The germline V and J ends were trimmed by 6 bases and 4 bases, with 24 bases remaining between them. Written as DNA, the CDR3 is TGCAGTGCGAGTGGTGGTCCGCTTCTAACTGCCTATGGCTACACCTTC. Protein sequence: CSASGGPLLTAYGYTF.

The chain couples TRBV7-9 to TRBJ1-1; no clear D gene. Trimming took 1 base from V and 6 from J, leaving 9 bases between them. This CDR3 has 13 residues. Germline lookup yields CDR1 SEHNR and CDR2 FQNEAQ (reference sequence). CDR3 amino acids: CASSLEGFAEAFF. The CDR3, as DNA: TGTGCCAGCAGCTTAGAGGGTTTCGCTGAAGCTTTCTTT. The variable domain in full, with the rest retrieved from reference TRBV7-9 and TRBJ1-1, is DTGVSQNPRHKITKRGQNVTFRCDPISEHNRLYWYRQTLGQGPEFLTYFQNEAQLEKSRLLSDRFSAERPKGSFSTLEIQRTEQGDSAMYLCASSLEGFAEAFFGQGTRLTVV.

This clone occurred once. This chain connects TRBV6-4 to TRBJ2-3, with 7 bases fitting TRBD2. The CDR3 runs 14 residues. Germline lookup yields CDR1 MRHNA and CDR2 SNTAGT. V shed 2 bases, J shed 4 bases, and the junction held 3 bases outside the gene matches. The CDR3 loop is CASSDGGEADTQYF. The CDR3 DNA follows: TGTGCCAGCAGTGACGGGGGGGAAGCAGATACGCAGTATTTT.

Of note for this clone: The identical CDR3 is also encoded by other nucleotide sequences in the sample. The V and J genes are TRBV14 and TRBJ2-1; a weak D match, TRBD2 (7 bases). V was clipped by 3 bases and J by 7 bases, with 16 bases between them. This CDR3 has 15 residues. The germline V gene encodes CDR1 SGHDN and CDR2 FVKESK. The CDR3 nucleotides are TGTGCCAGCAGCCAGAGTGCGGGGGCAGGGAATGAGCAGTTCTTC. Encoded protein: CASSQSAGAGNEQFF.

The chain couples TRBV6-5 to TRBJ2-3; weak D call: TRBD1 (5 bases). This CDR3 is 14 amino acids long. Trimming shortened V by 6 bases and J by 4 bases, and 14 bases separated the two germline ends. The germline CDR1 and CDR2 sequences are MNHEY and SVGAGI. The CDR3 nucleotides are TGTGCCAGCAGCCACGGACATGGCCCAGATACGCAGTATTTT. Protein: CASSHGHGPDTQYF.

The chain couples TRBV7-9 to TRBJ2-4; no definite D call. The germline CDR1 and CDR2 sequences are SEHNR and FQNEAQ (reference sequence). V lost 5 bases and J 7 bases, leaving 15 bases between the germline ends. The CDR3 spans 14 residues. In DNA, the CDR3 is TGTGCCAGCAGCCCCCCCGGGCGAGGTAACATTCAGTACTTC. Encoded protein: CASSPPGRGNIQYF. The whole variable domain, remainder taken from reference TRBV7-9 and TRBJ2-4, is DTGVSQNPRHKITKRGQNVTFRCDPISEHNRLYWYRQTLGQGPEFLTYFQNEAQLEKSRLLSDRFSAERPKGSFSTLEIQRTEQGDSAMYLCASSPPGRGNIQYFGAGTRLSVL.

The V and J genes are TRBV5-1 and TRBJ2-3; TRBD1 is a possible D gene (6 bases). Deletions cut 3 bases from V and 5 bases from J, with 13 bases between. CDR1 is SGHRS, CDR2 YFSETQ, per germline. The CDR3 spans 14 residues. The CDR3 region is CASSSHRVGDTQYF. The CDR3 nucleotides are TGCGCCAGCAGCTCTCACAGGGTAGGAGATACGCAGTATTTT.

The genes are TRBV27 and TRBJ1-2; D is uncertain. V was pared by 3 bases and J by 8 bases, with 16 bases between. This CDR3 has 14 residues. CDR1 is MNHEY, CDR2 SMNVEV, per germline (reference sequence). Here the CDR3 reads CASSFINPLGGYTF. CDR3 in DNA: TGTGCCAGCAGTTTTATTAACCCCCTGGGCGGCTACACCTTC.

The V gene is TRBV2, the J gene TRBJ1-2, with 8 bases lining up with TRBD1. Germline assignment: CDR1 SNHLY and CDR2 FYNNEI. The V segment lost 6 bases and the J segment 5 bases; nucleotides outside the gene matches: 5. This CDR3 is built from 13 residues. The CDR3 DNA follows: TGTGCCAGCAGGTTGGACAGGGAATATGGCTACACCTTC. It translates to CASRLDREYGYTF.

The chain recombines TRBV27 with TRBJ2-2, with 9 bases matching TRBD2. CDR1 is MNHEY, CDR2 SMNVEV, per germline (reference sequence). The length of the CDR3 is 15 residues. V gave up 3 bases and J gave up 5 bases; unmatched junction bases: 4. This chain's CDR3 is CASSFGLAGTGELFF. The CDR3 bases are TGTGCCAGCAGTTTTGGGCTAGCGGGAACCGGGGAGCTGTTTTTT.

J is TRBJ1-1 and V is TRBV6-5; D unclear. The CDR3 loop spans 10 amino acids. Trimming took off 8 bases at V and 5 bases at J, with 6 bases between the two ends. Germline V gene data show CDR1 as MNHEY and CDR2 as SVGAGI. As DNA, the CDR3 is TGTGCCAGCTGGGAAACTGAAGCTTTCTTT. Translated: CASWETEAFF.

The V gene is TRBV19, the J gene TRBJ1-2; D unresolved. In germline, CDR1 is LNHDA, CDR2 SQIVND (reference sequence). CDR3 length: 14 residues. The ends were cut back, 5 bases at V and 4 bases at J, with 14 bases in the middle. CDR3: CASSPGGESYGYTF. CDR3 sequence (DNA): TGTGCCAGTAGTCCAGGTGGGGAATCCTATGGCTACACCTTC.

V and J are TRBV7-6 and TRBJ1-2; perhaps TRBD1 as D (5 bases). The CDR3 has 12 residues. The ends were cut back, 4 bases at V and 8 bases at J, with 11 bases in the middle. Germline CDR1 and CDR2: SGHVS and FNYEAQ. This chain's CDR3 is CASSSGFLGYTF. CDR3 nucleotides: TGTGCCAGCAGCTCAGGGTTTTTAGGCTACACCTTC. The full variable domain, with the rest looked up from reference TRBV7-6 and TRBJ1-2, is GAGVSQSPRYKVTKRGQDVALRCDPISGHVSLYWYRQALGQGPEFLTYFNYEAQQDKSGLPNDRFSAERPEGSISTLTIQRTEQRDSAMYRCASSSGFLGYTFGSGTRLTVV.

The V gene is TRBV5-4, the J gene TRBJ2-1; 7 bases align to TRBD2. Germline CDR1 is SGHNT and CDR2 is YYREEE (reference sequence). V was pared by 0 bases and J by 4 bases, with 4 bases of the junction left unmatched. This CDR3 is 15 amino acids long. CDR3 bases: TGTGCCAGCAGCTTGGAAGCGGGGTCTTACAATGAGCAGTTCTTC. Its protein is CASSLEAGSYNEQFF.

The chain is built from TRBV19 and TRBJ1-1; D uncertain. The CDR3 loop spans 12 amino acids. Germline CDR1 and CDR2: LNHDA and SQIVND (reference sequence). Between the trimmed V and J ends, which lost 7 bases and 4 bases, there was a span of 10 bases. The CDR3 nucleotides read TGTGCCAGTATGAGGGTGGGCACTGAAGCTTTCTTT. This encodes CASMRVGTEAFF.

This chain links TRBV6-6 with TRBJ2-1, with D maybe TRBD1 (6 bases). Trimming took 7 bases from V and 3 from J, leaving 10 bases between them. CDR3 length: 13 residues. Germline V gene data show CDR1 as MNHNY and CDR2 as SVGAGI (reference sequence). Here the CDR3 DNA reads TGTGCCAGCACCAAGGACAGCTACAATGAGCAGTTCTTC. This encodes CASTKDSYNEQFF.

The chain employs TRBV10-3 and TRBJ2-7; perhaps TRBD2 as D (5 bases). V was shortened by 7 bases and J by 0 bases, with 16 bases between the two germline ends. The germline V gene has CDR1 ENHRY and CDR2 SYGVKD. This CDR3 has 15 residues. CDR3 residues: CAINGEPADSYEQYF. The CDR3 DNA reads as TGTGCCATCAACGGGGAGCCAGCGGACTCCTACGAGCAGTACTTC.

The chain links TRBV5-1 to TRBJ2-2, with D unresolved. The ends were cut back, 0 bases at V and 6 bases at J, with 3 bases in the middle. The CDR3 loop spans 12 amino acids. The germline V gene has CDR1 SGHRS and CDR2 YFSETQ. CDR3 nucleotide sequence: TGCGCCAGCAGCTTGGTAGCCGGGGAGCTGTTTTTT. Encoded protein: CASSLVAGELFF.

The chain recombines TRBV18 with TRBJ2-7; D ambiguous. Germline V lookup: CDR1 KGHSH, CDR2 LQKENI. The V and J ends lost 2 bases and 3 bases respectively, with 8 bases between them. CDR3 length: 13 amino acids. CDR3 DNA: TGTGCCAGCTCACCAGACCGAAGCTACGAGCAGTACTTC. It encodes CASSPDRSYEQYF.

V gene TRBV2 combines with J gene TRBJ2-3; TRBD2 agrees at 10 bases. V lost 5 bases, J lost 4 bases, and 9 bases stayed unmatched. The CDR3 totals 16 residues. Germline CDR1 SNHLY, CDR2 FYNNEI. The CDR3 is CASSPDSGRTADTQYF. Written as DNA, the CDR3 is TGTGCCAGCAGTCCTGATAGCGGGAGGACAGCAGATACGCAGTATTTT.

The chain joins TRBV6-5 to TRBJ1-1, with D perhaps TRBD1 (6 bases). The CDR3 extends over 11 amino acids. Per the germline V gene, CDR1 is MNHEY and CDR2 is SVGAGI. The V end lost 8 bases, the J end lost 5 bases, and 9 bases lay between the germline ends. The CDR3 reads CASDRRTEAFF. DNA for the CDR3: TGTGCCAGCGACAGGAGGACTGAAGCTTTCTTT.

The chain employs TRBV4-1 and TRBJ1-5, with D hard to call. With 0 bases removed from V and 3 bases from J, the gap between germline ends came to 6 bases. CDR1 and CDR2 (germline): MGHRA, YSYEKL. The CDR3 is 14 amino acids. Here the CDR3 reads CASSQDGYNQPQHF. DNA of the CDR3: TGCGCCAGCAGCCAAGACGGCTACAATCAGCCCCAGCATTTT.

To note about this clone: Other DNA sequences from this sample encode an identical CDR3 as well. This rearrangement joins TRBV12-3 or TRBV12-4 to TRBJ1-1; D is unresolved. This CDR3 has 13 amino acids. The V gene lost 5 bases and the J gene lost 1 base, with 8 bases spanning the gap. The CDR3 loop reads CASSLSGNTEAFF. CDR3 nucleotide sequence: TGTGCCAGCAGTCTTTCCGGGAACACTGAAGCTTTCTTT.

J is TRBJ1-1 and V is TRBV19; D remains ambiguous. V lost 3 bases, J lost 4 bases, and 9 bases lay in between. The CDR3 covers 13 residues. Germline V gives CDR1 LNHDA, CDR2 SQIVND (reference sequence). The CDR3 region is CASSMGDITEAFF. The CDR3, as DNA: TGTGCCAGTAGTATGGGAGACATCACTGAAGCTTTCTTT.

The CDR3: CASTLRQSAEAFF. The CDR3 nucleotides read TGTGCCAGCACTCTACGACAGTCCGCTGAAGCTTTCTTT. V is TRBV12-3 or TRBV12-4 and J is TRBJ1-1; D may be TRBD1 (5 bases). With 7 bases removed from V and 6 bases from J, the gap between germline ends came to 15 bases. The CDR3 length is 13 residues.

J is TRBJ2-3 and V is TRBV5-1; 11 positions match TRBD2. The J segment lost 2 bases and the V segment lost 4 bases, leaving 9 bases of the junction unmatched. Germline values: CDR1 SGHRS, CDR2 YFSETQ. CDR3 length: 17 residues. CDR3: CASSRGLAGISTDTQYF. CDR3 DNA sequence: TGCGCCAGCAGCCGCGGACTAGCGGGTATATCCACAGATACGCAGTATTTT.

This clone has a handful of counts. The chain recombines TRBV19 with TRBJ2-1, with 13 positions matching TRBD2. V lost 5 bases to trimming and J lost 8 bases; unmatched junction nucleotides: 9. The CDR3 runs 16 residues. The germline CDR1 and CDR2 sequences are LNHDA and SQIVND (reference sequence). The CDR3 sequence is CASSPRLAGGMYEQFF. CDR3 coding DNA: TGTGCCAGTAGTCCCAGACTAGCGGGAGGAATGTATGAGCAGTTCTTC.

The CDR3 region is CASSPTRGVTDTQYF. CDR3 nucleotides: TGCGCCAGCAGTCCTACCAGAGGGGTGACAGATACGCAGTATTTT. The chain couples TRBV5-1 to TRBJ2-3; D possibly matches TRBD1 or TRBD2 (5 bases each). Trimming stripped 5 bases from V and 3 bases from J, with 16 bases between. The CDR3 is made up of 15 amino acids. Germline V gene sequence: CDR1 SGHRS, CDR2 YFSETQ.